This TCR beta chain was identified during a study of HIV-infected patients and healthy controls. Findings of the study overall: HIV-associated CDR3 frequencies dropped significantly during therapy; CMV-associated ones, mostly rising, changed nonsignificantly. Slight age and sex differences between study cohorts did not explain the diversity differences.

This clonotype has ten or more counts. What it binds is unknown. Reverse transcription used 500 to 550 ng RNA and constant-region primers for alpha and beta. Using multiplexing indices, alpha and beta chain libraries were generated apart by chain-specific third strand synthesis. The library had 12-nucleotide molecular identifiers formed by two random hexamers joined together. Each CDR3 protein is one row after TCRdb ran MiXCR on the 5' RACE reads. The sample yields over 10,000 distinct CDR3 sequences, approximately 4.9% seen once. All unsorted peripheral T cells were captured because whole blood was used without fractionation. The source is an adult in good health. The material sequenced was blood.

The CDR3 DNA reads as TGTGCCAGTAAAACAGGGCTCCGGGTTATGAACACTGAAGCTTTCTTT. Amino acid sequence: CASKTGLRVMNTEAFF. The chain employs TRBV19 and TRBJ1-1; D is perhaps TRBD1 (6 bases). Germline loops: CDR1 LNHDA, CDR2 SQIVND (reference sequence). V gave up 7 bases and J gave up 0 bases, with 18 bases separating them. This CDR3 region has 16 residues.